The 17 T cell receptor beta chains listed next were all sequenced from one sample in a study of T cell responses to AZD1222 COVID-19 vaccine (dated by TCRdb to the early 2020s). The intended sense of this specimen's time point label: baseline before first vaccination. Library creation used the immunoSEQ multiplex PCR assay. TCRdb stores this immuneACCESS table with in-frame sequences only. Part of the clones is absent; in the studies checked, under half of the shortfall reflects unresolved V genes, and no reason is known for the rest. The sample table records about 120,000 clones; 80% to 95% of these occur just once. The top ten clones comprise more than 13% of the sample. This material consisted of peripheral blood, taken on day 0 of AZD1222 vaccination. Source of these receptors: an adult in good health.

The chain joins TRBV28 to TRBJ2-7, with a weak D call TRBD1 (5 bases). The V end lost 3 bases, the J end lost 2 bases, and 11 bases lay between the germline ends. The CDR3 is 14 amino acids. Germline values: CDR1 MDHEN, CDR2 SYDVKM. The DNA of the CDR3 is TGTGCCAGCAGTTTCCCTCCAGGGACCTACGAGCAGTACTTC. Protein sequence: CASSFPPGTYEQYF. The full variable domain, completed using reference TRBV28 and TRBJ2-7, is DVKVTQSSRYLVKRTGEKVFLECVQDMDHENMFWYRQDPGLGLRLIYFSYDVKMKEKGDIPEGYSVSREKKERFSLILESASTNQTSMYLCASSFPPGTYEQYFGPGTRLTVT.

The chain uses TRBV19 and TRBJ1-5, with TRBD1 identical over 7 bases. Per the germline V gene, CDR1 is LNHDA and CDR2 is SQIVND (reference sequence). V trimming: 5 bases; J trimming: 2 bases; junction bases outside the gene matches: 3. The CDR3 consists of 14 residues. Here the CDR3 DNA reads TGTGCCAGTAGTCCCGGACAGGGCAATCAGCCCCAGCATTTT. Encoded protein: CASSPGQGNQPQHF.

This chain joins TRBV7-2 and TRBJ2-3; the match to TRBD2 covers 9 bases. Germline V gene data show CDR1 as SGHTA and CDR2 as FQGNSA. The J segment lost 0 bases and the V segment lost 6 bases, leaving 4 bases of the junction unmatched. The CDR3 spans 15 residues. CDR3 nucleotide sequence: TGTGCCAGCAGGGCGGGGGGGACTAGCACAGATACGCAGTATTTT. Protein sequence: CASRAGGTSTDTQYF.

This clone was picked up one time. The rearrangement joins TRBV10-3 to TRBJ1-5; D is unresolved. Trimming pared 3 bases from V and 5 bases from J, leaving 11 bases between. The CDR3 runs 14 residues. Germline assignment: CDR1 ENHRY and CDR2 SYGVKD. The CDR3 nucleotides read TGTGCCATCAGTGACAGGTTTTGGGATCAGCCCCAGCATTTT. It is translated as CAISDRFWDQPQHF.

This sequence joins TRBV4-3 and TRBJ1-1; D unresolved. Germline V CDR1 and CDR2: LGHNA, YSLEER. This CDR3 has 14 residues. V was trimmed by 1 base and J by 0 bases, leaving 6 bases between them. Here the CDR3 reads CASSQAPMNTEAFF. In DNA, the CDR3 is TGCGCCAGCAGCCAAGCCCCGATGAACACTGAAGCTTTCTTT.

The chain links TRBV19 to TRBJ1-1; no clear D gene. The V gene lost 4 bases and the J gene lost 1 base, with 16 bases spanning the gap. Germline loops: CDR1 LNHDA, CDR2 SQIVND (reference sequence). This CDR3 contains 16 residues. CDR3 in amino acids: CASSKMNQDPNTEAFF. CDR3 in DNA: TGTGCCAGTAGTAAAATGAACCAAGACCCGAACACTGAAGCTTTCTTT.

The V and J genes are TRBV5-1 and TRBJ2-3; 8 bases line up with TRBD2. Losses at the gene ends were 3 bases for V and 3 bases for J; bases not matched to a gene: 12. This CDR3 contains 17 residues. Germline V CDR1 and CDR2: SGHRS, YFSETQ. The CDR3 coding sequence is TGCGCCAGCAGCTCCCCCTGGGTAGCGGGAATAACAGATACGCAGTATTTT. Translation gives CASSSPWVAGITDTQYF.

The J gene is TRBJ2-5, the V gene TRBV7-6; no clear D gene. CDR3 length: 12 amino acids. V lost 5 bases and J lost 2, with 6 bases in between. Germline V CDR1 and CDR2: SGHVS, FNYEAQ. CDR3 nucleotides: TGTGCCAGCAGCCAAATACAAGAGACCCAGTACTTC. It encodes CASSQIQETQYF.

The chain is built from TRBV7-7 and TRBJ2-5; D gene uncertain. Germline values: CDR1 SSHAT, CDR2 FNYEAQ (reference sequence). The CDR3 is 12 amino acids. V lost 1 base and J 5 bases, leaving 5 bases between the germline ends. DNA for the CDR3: TGTGCCAGCAGCTTAGACGGGGAGACCCAGTACTTC. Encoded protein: CASSLDGETQYF.

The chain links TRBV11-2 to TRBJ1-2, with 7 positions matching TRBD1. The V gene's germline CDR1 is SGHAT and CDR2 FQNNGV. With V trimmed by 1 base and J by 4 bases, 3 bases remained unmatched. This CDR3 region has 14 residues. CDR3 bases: TGTGCCAGCAGCTTAGGGACAGGTCTCTATGGCTACACCTTC. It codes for CASSLGTGLYGYTF.

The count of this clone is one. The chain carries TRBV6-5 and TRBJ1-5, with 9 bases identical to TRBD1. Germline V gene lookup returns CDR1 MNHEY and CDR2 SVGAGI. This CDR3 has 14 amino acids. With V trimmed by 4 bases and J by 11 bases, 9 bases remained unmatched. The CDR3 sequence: CASSLAGTGFTQHF. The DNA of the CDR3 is TGTGCCAGCAGTTTGGCCGGGACAGGGTTTACCCAGCATTTT.

CDR3 in amino acids: CASSRVILWSSYEQYF. The CDR3 DNA is TGTGCCAGCAGCAGAGTGATTCTATGGAGCTCCTACGAGCAGTACTTC. The chain combines TRBV21-1 with TRBJ2-7; TRBD2, the table's D call, lacks a check against the DNA. TRBV21-1 is a pseudogene segment. The CDR3 is made up of 16 amino acids.

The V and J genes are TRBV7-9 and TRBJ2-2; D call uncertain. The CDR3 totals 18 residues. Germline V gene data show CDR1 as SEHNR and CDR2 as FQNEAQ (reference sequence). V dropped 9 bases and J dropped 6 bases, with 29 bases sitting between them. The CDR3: CARTSLLAASHRPGELFF. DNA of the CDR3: TGTGCCAGGACGAGCCTCTTGGCGGCCTCCCACAGACCCGGGGAGCTGTTTTTT.

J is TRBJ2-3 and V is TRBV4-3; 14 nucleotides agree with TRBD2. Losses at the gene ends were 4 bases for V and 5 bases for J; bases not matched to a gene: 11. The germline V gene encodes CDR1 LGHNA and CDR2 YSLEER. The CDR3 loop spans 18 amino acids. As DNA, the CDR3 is TGCGCCAGCAGCCCCGCGACTAGCGGGAGGGCCGGAGGAGATACGCAGTATTTT. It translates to CASSPATSGRAGGDTQYF.

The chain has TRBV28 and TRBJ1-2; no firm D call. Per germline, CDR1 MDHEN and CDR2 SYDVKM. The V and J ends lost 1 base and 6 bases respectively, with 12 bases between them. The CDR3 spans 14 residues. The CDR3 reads CASSLSGSGHGYTF. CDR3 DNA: TGTGCCAGCAGTTTATCCGGGTCCGGGCATGGCTACACCTTC.

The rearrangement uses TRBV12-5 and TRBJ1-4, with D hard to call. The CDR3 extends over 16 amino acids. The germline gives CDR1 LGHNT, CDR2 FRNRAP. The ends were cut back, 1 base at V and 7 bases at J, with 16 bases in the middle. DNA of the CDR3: TGTGCTAGTGGTTTGGGTAGTCTAGGAGGTCGTGAAAAACTGTTTTTT. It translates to CASGLGSLGGREKLFF.

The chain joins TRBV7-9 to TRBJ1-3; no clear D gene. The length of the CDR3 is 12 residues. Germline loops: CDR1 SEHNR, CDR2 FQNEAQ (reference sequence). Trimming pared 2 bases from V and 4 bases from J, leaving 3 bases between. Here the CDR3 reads CASSLNGNTIYF. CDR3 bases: TGTGCCAGCAGCTTAAACGGAAACACCATATATTTT.